The clone carrying this T cell receptor (beta chain) has only a few counts. As yet, its antigen is unknown. The sample originates from a study of early T cells in non-severe SARS-CoV-2 infection. For the study at large: The sequenced material was bulk RNA from unsorted whole blood, and its chains were unpaired.

Unique molecular identifiers were added to individual cDNA molecules. TCRdb itself ran the 5' RACE reads through MiXCR, one entry per CDR3 protein. The data show 68,000 or so distinct CDR3 sequences, with roughly an eighth seen just once and about 1.6% held by the top ten. Findings of the study overall: Matching with VDJdb favored anti-spike CD8 responses (missing private and CD4 specificities).

Trimming took off 4 bases at V and 6 bases at J, with 20 bases between the two ends. CDR1 and CDR2 (germline): LNHDA, SQIVND (reference sequence). The CDR3 contains 16 residues. The rearrangement joins TRBV19 to TRBJ2-3, with D possibly TRBD2 on 6 matching bases. The sequenced sample was whole blood. The clonotype originates from an adult who was a healthcare worker with PCR-confirmed SARS-CoV-2 infection or an uninfected control (not recorded which). The CDR3 nucleotides are TGTGCCAGTAGTACCCAACCCCCAGGGACTCGGGATACGCAGTATTTT. Its translation: CASSTQPPGTRDTQYF.